The next 8 T cell receptor beta chains were all read from a single sample in a study of Ad26.COV2.S vaccination and SARS-CoV-2 variants. Treatment described: roughly 20 received Ad26.COV2.S at low or high dose, single or two shots; about 5 received placebo; per-sample allocation not given. Material that was analyzed had been drawn on day 63 after the first vaccine or placebo injection. TCRdb keeps only in-frame clones here, not all; method: immunoSEQ multiplex PCR. Of roughly 680,000 clones listed, about 89% are singletons. Here the sequenced sample was peripheral blood, taken in a trial of Ad26.COV2.S vaccine versus placebo. The origin of the receptors is a person between 18 and 59 years old who received the Ad26.COV2.S COVID-19 vaccine or a placebo.

As concerns this clone: The junction departs from germline at one end; a sequencing error may be responsible. The chain is built from TRBV9 and TRBJ1-2; the D gene is possibly TRBD1 (5 bases). Germline V gene data show CDR1 as SGDLS and CDR2 as YYNGEE. The CDR3 runs to 12 residues. The CDR3 DNA follows: TGTGCCAGCAGCGTAGGGGGCCCCCCAAAGCTTTTC. It specifies CASSVGGPPKLF.

About this clone: Other nucleotide sequences from this sample produce the same CDR3. This chain links TRBV9 with TRBJ2-7; no clear D gene. Trimming removed 0 bases at V and 2 bases at J, with 12 bases between. Germline V gene lookup returns CDR1 SGDLS and CDR2 YYNGEE. The CDR3 totals 15 residues. The CDR3 region has the DNA TGTGCCAGCAGCGTAGGGGGTGGGCCAACCTACGAGCAGTACTTC. It specifies CASSVGGGPTYEQYF.

J is TRBJ1-2 and V is TRBV6-5, with 9 nucleotides matching TRBD1. Germline-derived CDR1 and CDR2 are MNHEY and SVGAGI. This CDR3 contains 13 residues. With V trimmed by 6 bases and J by 4 bases, 3 bases remained unmatched. This chain's CDR3 is CASRKTGGYGYTF. The DNA for the CDR3 is TGTGCCAGCAGGAAGACAGGGGGCTATGGCTACACCTTC.

The gene calls are TRBV5-1 and TRBJ1-1; D is uncertain. This CDR3 is built from 13 residues. V was cut by 9 bases and J by 4 bases, with 16 bases left in between. Germline CDR1 and CDR2: SGHRS and YFSETQ. The CDR3 sequence is CATGRSSSTEAFF. The CDR3 region has the DNA TGCGCCACGGGGAGGTCCTCTTCCACTGAAGCTTTCTTT.

In DNA, the CDR3 is TGTGCCAGCAGTTACGACAGGGACCAGCCCCAGCATTTT. Amino acid sequence: CASSYDRDQPQHF. This chain links TRBV6-5 with TRBJ1-5; 7 nucleotides align to TRBD1. V lost 2 bases to trimming and J lost 7 bases; unmatched junction nucleotides: 2. Germline values: CDR1 MNHEY, CDR2 SVGAGI. This CDR3 spans 13 amino acids.

The chain joins TRBV11-2 to TRBJ2-3, with D perhaps matching TRBD2 (6 bases). The germline V and J ends were trimmed by 2 bases and 0 bases, with 6 bases remaining between them. The germline CDR1 and CDR2 sequences are SGHAT and FQNNGV. CDR3 size: 14 residues. CDR3 bases: TGTGCCAGCAGCTTAAGCGGGAGCACAGATACGCAGTATTTT. It encodes CASSLSGSTDTQYF.

The chain recombines TRBV5-4 with TRBJ1-1; D uncertain. V lost 2 bases and J lost 4, with 15 bases in between. CDR3 length: 15 residues. CDR1 and CDR2 (germline): SGHNT, YYREEE (reference sequence). The CDR3 loop is CASSLGSSLSTEAFF. CDR3 sequence (DNA): TGTGCCAGCAGCTTAGGTTCCTCCCTCAGCACTGAAGCTTTCTTT. The full variable domain, in which reference TRBV5-4 and TRBJ1-1 provide the parts outside the CDR3, is ETGVTQSPTHLIKTRGQQVTLRCSSQSGHNTVSWYQQALGQGPQFIFQYYREEENGRGNFPPRFSGLQFPNYSSELNVNALELDDSALYLCASSLGSSLSTEAFFGQGTRLTVV.

This chain joins TRBV5-1 and TRBJ1-4, with D tentatively TRBD1 (6 bases). From germline, CDR1 is SGHRS and CDR2 YFSETQ. This CDR3 has 17 amino acids. Trimming took off 3 bases at V and 0 bases at J, with 15 bases between the two ends. CDR3: CASSSGGGAPTNEKLFF. The CDR3 DNA is TGCGCCAGCAGCTCTGGCGGGGGCGCACCAACTAATGAAAAACTGTTTTTT.